Presented here are 25 T cell receptor beta chains from one specimen sequenced in a study of blood T cell repertoires in COVID-19. TCRdb keeps only in-frame clones here, not all; method: immunoSEQ multiplex PCR. Of approximately 340,000 clones in the sample, roughly 90% are singletons; the top ten hold 9.9%. Material for sequencing was peripheral blood. The receptors stem from a young man with COVID-19, enrolled during active disease.

The chain links TRBV6-5 to TRBJ1-3; maybe TRBD1 (6 bases). V dropped 7 bases and J dropped 4 bases, with 14 bases sitting between them. Germline CDR1 and CDR2: MNHEY and SVGAGI. The length of the CDR3 is 14 residues. The CDR3 DNA sequence: TGTGCCAGCACCATGGGGGCGTCCGGAAACACCATATATTTT. Translating gives CASTMGASGNTIYF.

This chain joins TRBV6-6 and TRBJ2-2; 8 bases align to TRBD1. Germline V gene sequence: CDR1 MNHNY, CDR2 SVGAGI (reference sequence). The CDR3 sequence is 14 residues long. V shed 5 bases, J shed 1 base, and the junction held 0 bases outside the gene matches. This CDR3 is CASSGQGNTGELFF. The CDR3 bases are TGTGCCAGCAGTGGACAGGGGAACACCGGGGAGCTGTTTTTT.

The chain combines TRBV19 with TRBJ1-1; tentative D call: TRBD1 (6 bases). Germline V gives CDR1 LNHDA, CDR2 SQIVND (reference sequence). The CDR3 length is 15 residues. V was trimmed by 3 bases and J by 4 bases, leaving 15 bases between them. The CDR3 loop is CASSIAGARGTEAFF. CDR3 nucleotide sequence: TGTGCCAGTAGTATTGCGGGGGCGCGCGGCACTGAAGCTTTCTTT.

The chain couples TRBV24-1 to TRBJ2-3, with 9 bases identical to TRBD1. Per germline, CDR1 KGHDR and CDR2 SFDVKD. Trimming at V came to 2 bases and at J to 1 base, leaving 3 bases not matched to a gene. The CDR3 covers 16 residues. In DNA form, the CDR3 reads TGTGCCACCAGTGATTCGGGACAGGGCGGCACAGATACGCAGTATTTT. Its protein is CATSDSGQGGTDTQYF.

The gene calls are TRBV5-1 and TRBJ1-5; D call uncertain. Germline CDR1 SGHRS, CDR2 YFSETQ. The CDR3 contains 14 residues. The V end lost 2 bases, the J end lost 0 bases, and 6 bases lay between the germline ends. Here the CDR3 DNA reads TGCGCCAGCAGCTTCAGGTTTAGCAATCAGCCCCAGCATTTT. Protein product: CASSFRFSNQPQHF.

This clone was detected only a few times. V gene TRBV6-2 or TRBV6-3 combines with J gene TRBJ2-3, with D unresolved. The germline V gene has CDR1 MNHEY and CDR2 SVGEGT. This CDR3 is 17 amino acids long. Deletions cut 0 bases from V and 0 bases from J, with 13 bases between. The CDR3 nucleotides are TGTGCCAGCAGTTACTCGACTGCAGAAACTAGCACAGATACGCAGTATTTT. Its protein is CASSYSTAETSTDTQYF.

Only one count was recorded for this clone. The chain couples TRBV25-1 to TRBJ2-7; 7 positions agree with TRBD1. CDR1 is MGHDK and CDR2 is SYGVNS in the germline V gene. The CDR3 covers 13 residues. Germline trimming cut 4 bases from V and 6 bases from J; bases unmatched to any gene: 6. The CDR3 sequence: CASSGTNRGEQYF. The CDR3 bases are TGTGCCAGCAGTGGAACAAACAGGGGCGAGCAGTACTTC.

The gene calls are TRBV15 and TRBJ2-7; a weak D match, TRBD1 (5 bases). Germline CDR1 LNHNV, CDR2 YYDKDF (reference sequence). V lost 1 base, J lost 4 bases, and 11 bases lay in between. There are 14 residues in the CDR3. This CDR3 is CATSRGDREYEQYF. CDR3 nucleotide sequence: TGTGCCACCAGCAGAGGCGACAGAGAATACGAGCAGTACTTC.

The chain recombines TRBV14 with TRBJ2-7, with 11 bases aligning to TRBD1. The CDR3 is made up of 15 amino acids. V lost 0 bases to trimming and J lost 3 bases; unmatched junction nucleotides: 1. Germline assignment: CDR1 SGHDN and CDR2 FVKESK. In DNA, the CDR3 is TGTGCCAGCAGCCAAGATGGGACAGGGGGCTACGAGCAGTACTTC. Amino acids: CASSQDGTGGYEQYF.

The chain links TRBV27 to TRBJ2-7; unclear D gene. This CDR3 is 15 amino acids long. V lost 6 bases, J lost 4 bases, and 19 bases lay in between. CDR1 MNHEY and CDR2 SMNVEV come from the germline V gene (reference sequence). CDR3: CASSEAYPRDYEQYF. The DNA for the CDR3 is TGTGCCAGCAGCGAAGCATACCCGAGAGATTACGAGCAGTACTTC.

The V gene is TRBV18, the J gene TRBJ2-2; D unclear. Germline assignment: CDR1 KGHSH and CDR2 LQKENI. The ends were cut back, 3 bases at V and 3 bases at J, with 5 bases in the middle. This CDR3 is 13 amino acids long. CDR3 DNA: TGTGCCAGCTCACCTCTTTACACCGGGGAGCTGTTTTTT. Translation gives CASSPLYTGELFF.

The genes are TRBV18 and TRBJ1-5; maybe TRBD1 (5 bases). The CDR3 spans 15 residues. The germline CDR1 and CDR2 sequences are KGHSH and LQKENI. The germline V and J ends were trimmed by 1 base and 5 bases, with 12 bases remaining between them. The CDR3 DNA reads TGTGCCAGCTCACCACGGGAGGGAGGGGATCAGCCCCAGCATTTT. Its translation: CASSPREGGDQPQHF.

J is TRBJ1-2 and V is TRBV25-1; tentative D call: TRBD1 (5 bases). Germline V gives CDR1 MGHDK, CDR2 SYGVNS. V shed 4 bases and J shed 1 base, with 7 bases lying between them. The CDR3 is 13 amino acids. The DNA for the CDR3 is TGTGCCAGCAGTGTCCAGGGTAACTATGGCTACACCTTC. It specifies CASSVQGNYGYTF.

V and J are TRBV7-2 and TRBJ1-5; D may be TRBD1 (6 bases). V was clipped by 1 base and J by 2 bases, with 12 bases between them. Germline assignment: CDR1 SGHTA and CDR2 FQGNSA. CDR3 size: 16 residues. Written as DNA, the CDR3 is TGTGCCAGCAGCTTAGTACAGGGAAGGGGCAATCAGCCCCAGCATTTT. Its translation is CASSLVQGRGNQPQHF.

The chain joins TRBV5-5 to TRBJ1-5; TRBD1 is a possible D gene (6 bases). The CDR3 length is 17 residues. V gave up 2 bases and J gave up 3 bases, with 18 bases separating them. CDR1 is SGHKS, CDR2 YYEKEE, per germline (reference sequence). The DNA for the CDR3 is TGTGCCAGCAGCTTAGAAGGGGGAAGACAGACCAATCAGCCCCAGCATTTT. Protein: CASSLEGGRQTNQPQHF.

The chain joins TRBV30 to TRBJ2-1; TRBD2 agrees at 7 bases. This CDR3 comprises 14 residues. The germline gives CDR1 GTSNPN, CDR2 SVGIG (reference sequence). The trim removed 4 bases at V and 8 bases at J, leaving 11 bases unmatched. CDR3 in DNA: TGTGCCTGGACCGGGGGGTACCCCCGCCATGAGCAGTTCTTC. It translates to CAWTGGYPRHEQFF.

J is TRBJ2-1 and V is TRBV5-1; TRBD1 matches at 8 bases. Germline trimming cut 3 bases from V and 0 bases from J; bases unmatched to any gene: 5. Germline lookup yields CDR1 SGHRS and CDR2 YFSETQ. The CDR3 spans 16 residues. The CDR3 spells CASSYRQGSSYNEQFF. In DNA form, the CDR3 reads TGCGCCAGCAGCTACCGACAGGGGAGCTCCTACAATGAGCAGTTCTTC.

The chain recombines TRBV5-1 with TRBJ2-5; 9 nucleotides line up with TRBD2. The CDR3 totals 15 residues. CDR1 and CDR2 from the germline V gene are SGHRS and YFSETQ. The junction had 8 bases not matched to a gene; V was cut back by 4 bases and J by 4 bases. The CDR3 loop is CASSTGTSLTETQYF. The CDR3 coding sequence is TGCGCCAGCAGCACAGGGACTAGCTTGACAGAGACCCAGTACTTC.

This CDR3 reads CASSYSWNRGGTEAFF. The CDR3 DNA reads TGTGCCAGCAGTTACTCGTGGAATAGGGGGGGCACTGAAGCTTTCTTT. V usage is TRBV6-5 and J usage is TRBJ1-1; possible D gene TRBD1, 6 bases. Germline CDR1 MNHEY, CDR2 SVGAGI. With 0 bases removed from V and 4 bases from J, the gap between germline ends came to 15 bases. The CDR3 contains 16 residues.

The chain couples TRBV19 to TRBJ1-2, with 7 bases lining up with TRBD1. V lost 5 bases and J lost 3; bases outside the gene matches: 6. CDR1 and CDR2 (germline): LNHDA, SQIVND (reference sequence). CDR3 length: 14 amino acids. The CDR3 DNA follows: TGTGCCAGTAGTCCGCGGGACAGCTACTATGGCTACACCTTC. Protein product: CASSPRDSYYGYTF.

The chain has TRBV6-5 and TRBJ1-1, with TRBD1 matching over 7 bases. The V and J ends lost 5 bases and 1 base, in that order; junction bases with no gene match: 7. Germline CDR1 MNHEY, CDR2 SVGAGI. CDR3 size: 15 residues. For the CDR3, the DNA is TGTGCCAGCAGTCCCGGGACAGTAAGGAACACTGAAGCTTTCTTT. Translation: CASSPGTVRNTEAFF.

V is TRBV11-3 and J is TRBJ2-5; D is uncertain. Between the trimmed V and J ends, which lost 4 bases and 3 bases, there was a span of 3 bases. The CDR3 length is 11 residues. CDR1 is SGHNT, CDR2 YENEEA, per germline. The CDR3 nucleotides are TGTGCCAGCAGCTCCGAAGAGACCCAGTACTTC. It yields the protein CASSSEETQYF.

This clone was detected only once. The chain combines TRBV4-3 with TRBJ1-2, with D possibly being TRBD1 (6 bases). V gave up 0 bases and J gave up 4 bases, with 18 bases separating them. Germline CDR1 is LGHNA and CDR2 is YSLEER. The CDR3 is 17 residues long. This CDR3 reads CASSQDREGGKVYGYTF. The CDR3 DNA sequence: TGCGCCAGCAGCCAAGATCGGGAGGGGGGAAAGGTCTATGGCTACACCTTC.

The chain has TRBV6-4 and TRBJ2-1; 7 positions match TRBD2. Germline V lookup: CDR1 MRHNA, CDR2 SNTAGT. CDR3 length equals 13 residues. Trimming cost V 2 bases and J 13 bases; bases outside gene matches: 8. The CDR3 nucleotides are TGTGCCAGCAGTGACCTCTATGGACTAGATCAGTTCTTC. As protein: CASSDLYGLDQFF.

This clone occurred once. The chain employs TRBV5-1 and TRBJ1-3; D possibly corresponds to TRBD1 (6 bases). The CDR3 is made up of 17 amino acids. V was trimmed by 1 base and J by 0 bases, leaving 14 bases between them. Germline V gene lookup returns CDR1 SGHRS and CDR2 YFSETQ. The CDR3 reads CASSLNGARGSGNTIYF. The CDR3 DNA is TGCGCCAGCAGCTTGAACGGGGCCAGGGGCTCTGGAAACACCATATATTTT.